A single sample gave rise to the 17 T cell receptor beta chains below, sequenced in a study of resident and recirculating memory T cells in vitiligo. Using immunoSEQ multiplex PCR, the repertoire was profiled, and TCRdb retains in-frame clones only, with some absent. The data show tens of thousands of clones, about 90% seen once. Sequencing was performed on blood. Every receptor here comes from a male donor with vitiligo.

There are a few counts of this clone. V gene TRBV2 combines with J gene TRBJ1-4, with 7 nucleotides matching TRBD1. Germline assignment: CDR1 SNHLY and CDR2 FYNNEI. V lost 6 bases, J lost 12 bases, and 1 base stayed unmatched. There are 10 residues in the CDR3. The CDR3 loop is CASRGTELFF. As DNA, the CDR3 is TGTGCCAGCAGGGGGACAGAACTGTTTTTT.

The rearrangement links TRBV6-4 to TRBJ2-7; D remains ambiguous. Trimming removed 4 bases at V and 3 bases at J, with 10 bases between. Germline V gene sequence: CDR1 MRHNA, CDR2 SNTAGT. The CDR3 runs to 13 residues. DNA of the CDR3: TGTGCCAGCAGTGTCCAGGAAGGCTACGAGCAGTACTTC. It specifies CASSVQEGYEQYF.

The table lists this clone with a few counts. The chain employs TRBV27 and TRBJ2-7; the match to TRBD1 covers 9 bases. Germline V gene lookup returns CDR1 MNHEY and CDR2 SMNVEV (reference sequence). The length of the CDR3 is 15 residues. The V and J ends lost 3 bases and 6 bases, in that order; junction bases with no gene match: 9. In nucleotides, the CDR3 is TGTGCCAGCAGTTTGGGCGGGACAGGGTGGGGCGAGCAGTACTTC. Translating it yields CASSLGGTGWGEQYF.

The chain uses TRBV7-3 and TRBJ2-2; possible D gene TRBD1, 6 bases. Trimming removed 5 bases from V and 4 bases from J, with 11 bases in between. The length of the CDR3 is 14 residues. Germline CDR1 SGHTA, CDR2 FQGTGA. The chain's CDR3 is CASSHGQLTGELFF. The CDR3 coding sequence is TGTGCCAGCAGCCACGGACAGCTCACCGGGGAGCTGTTTTTT.

This rearrangement joins TRBV5-6 to TRBJ2-1, with D perhaps matching TRBD1 (5 bases). CDR1 and CDR2 from the germline V gene are SGHDT and YYEEEE. The CDR3 consists of 15 residues. V was pared by 4 bases and J by 4 bases, with 15 bases between. The chain's CDR3 is CASSQGGVSYNEQFF. Here the CDR3 DNA reads TGTGCCAGCAGCCAGGGTGGGGTTTCATACAATGAGCAGTTCTTC.

The chain uses TRBV29-1 and TRBJ2-1; D gene ambiguous. The CDR3 totals 11 residues. The germline V gene has CDR1 SQVTM and CDR2 ANQGSEA. Trimming took off 4 bases at V and 6 bases at J, with 7 bases between the two ends. CDR3 residues: CSVATGNEQFF. DNA of the CDR3: TGCAGCGTTGCAACCGGCAATGAGCAGTTCTTC.

The chain carries TRBV10-3 and TRBJ2-3; maybe TRBD2 (6 bases). Germline V gene lookup returns CDR1 ENHRY and CDR2 SYGVKD. The V gene lost 0 bases and the J gene lost 1 base, with 23 bases spanning the gap. This CDR3 spans 20 amino acids. The CDR3 here is CAISESTVLGGRRRTDTQYF. CDR3 in DNA: TGTGCCATCAGTGAGTCGACTGTTTTAGGAGGGCGGAGACGCACAGATACGCAGTATTTT.

V and J are TRBV9 and TRBJ2-5, with 8 bases identical to TRBD2. Germline trimming cut 3 bases from V and 2 bases from J; bases unmatched to any gene: 15. CDR3 length: 18 amino acids. Germline CDR1 is SGDLS and CDR2 is YYNGEE. The CDR3 sequence is CASSGGSLAGGKQETQYF. The CDR3 DNA is TGTGCCAGCAGCGGGGGGTCTCTCGCGGGAGGTAAACAAGAGACCCAGTACTTC.

This clone turned up a few times. J is TRBJ1-1 and V is TRBV7-9, with D perhaps matching TRBD1 (6 bases). Germline V CDR1 and CDR2: SEHNR, FQNEAQ (reference sequence). This CDR3 region has 12 residues. Trimming removed 7 bases from V and 4 bases from J, with 10 bases in between. CDR3 nucleotides: TGTGCCAGCACGAGGGGGGGCACTGAAGCTTTCTTT. Its protein product is CASTRGGTEAFF.

This clone was found once. The chain has TRBV5-5 and TRBJ2-7, with TRBD2 identical over 16 bases. J gave up 3 bases and V 1 base, and 10 bases lay outside the gene matches. Looked up from germline, CDR1 is SGHKS and CDR2 is YYEKEE (reference sequence). CDR3 size: 19 residues. CDR3 protein: CASSLPPGLAGGLHYEQYF. The CDR3 bases are TGTGCCAGCAGCTTGCCACCGGGACTAGCGGGAGGGCTCCACTACGAGCAGTACTTC.

The rearrangement joins TRBV9 to TRBJ2-1; TRBD2 matches 8 bases. The CDR3 has 14 residues. J gave up 8 bases and V 4 bases, and 8 bases lay outside the gene matches. Germline V gene data show CDR1 as SGDLS and CDR2 as YYNGEE. CDR3 residues: CASSPWGSGDEQFF. DNA of the CDR3: TGTGCCAGCAGCCCCTGGGGTAGCGGGGATGAGCAGTTCTTC.

CDR3: CASSDDYANTGELFF. DNA for the CDR3: TGTGCCAGCAGTGATGACTACGCGAACACCGGGGAGCTGTTTTTT. J is TRBJ2-2 and V is TRBV2; D is perhaps TRBD2 (5 bases). This CDR3 has 15 residues. Germline-derived CDR1 and CDR2 are SNHLY and FYNNEI. V was pared by 3 bases and J by 0 bases, with 8 bases between.

The V call is TRBV30, the J call TRBJ2-5, with 10 bases identical to TRBD2. This CDR3 is built from 14 residues. Germline V gene sequence: CDR1 GTSNPN, CDR2 SVGIG (reference sequence). V shed 2 bases and J 2 bases; nucleotides not matched to a gene: 2. CDR3 nucleotide sequence: TGTGCCTGGAGTTTTAGCGGGAGGCAAGAGACCCAGTACTTC. The encoded protein is CAWSFSGRQETQYF.

The chain uses TRBV5-1 and TRBJ2-1; 7 nucleotides line up with TRBD1. The CDR3 totals 15 residues. V lost 0 bases, J lost 6 bases, and 6 bases stayed unmatched. Germline loops: CDR1 SGHRS, CDR2 YFSETQ. CDR3 bases: TGCGCCAGCAGCTTGGGAGGGACAGAAGTCAATGAGCAGTTCTTC. Protein product: CASSLGGTEVNEQFF.

The V call is TRBV28, the J call TRBJ1-1; no firm D call. The V gene lost 3 bases and the J gene lost 2 bases, with 13 bases spanning the gap. Germline V gives CDR1 MDHEN, CDR2 SYDVKM. This CDR3 has 15 residues. The CDR3 reads CASSLAQLPNTEAFF. The DNA of the CDR3 is TGTGCCAGCAGTTTGGCACAGCTGCCCAACACTGAAGCTTTCTTT.

The gene calls are TRBV6-5 and TRBJ1-2, with D hard to call. CDR1 MNHEY and CDR2 SVGAGI come from the germline V gene. The CDR3 runs to 14 residues. Trimming left V 2 bases short and J 5 bases short, with 12 bases between. The CDR3 is CASSYGEGKYGYTF. The CDR3 DNA reads as TGTGCCAGCAGTTACGGTGAGGGAAAGTATGGCTACACCTTC.

The chain recombines TRBV27 with TRBJ2-5, with TRBD1 matching over 7 bases. Germline V gene sequence: CDR1 MNHEY, CDR2 SMNVEV (reference sequence). This CDR3 has 14 residues. V gave up 1 base and J gave up 5 bases; unmatched junction bases: 4. The CDR3 sequence is CASSLLGGAETQYF. CDR3 in DNA: TGTGCCAGCAGTTTATTAGGGGGCGCGGAGACCCAGTACTTC.